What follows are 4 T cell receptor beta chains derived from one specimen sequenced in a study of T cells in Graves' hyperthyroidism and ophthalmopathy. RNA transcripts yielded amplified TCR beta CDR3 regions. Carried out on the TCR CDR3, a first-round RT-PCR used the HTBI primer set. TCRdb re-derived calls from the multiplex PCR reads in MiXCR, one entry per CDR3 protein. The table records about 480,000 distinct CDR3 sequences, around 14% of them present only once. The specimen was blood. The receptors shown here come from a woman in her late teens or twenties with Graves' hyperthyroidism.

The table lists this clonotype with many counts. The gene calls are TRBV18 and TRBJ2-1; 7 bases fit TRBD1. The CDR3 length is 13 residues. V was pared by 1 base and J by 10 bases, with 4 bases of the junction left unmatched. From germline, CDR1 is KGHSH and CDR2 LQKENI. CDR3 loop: CASSPQDRPEQFF. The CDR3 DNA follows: TGTGCCAGCTCACCACAGGACAGGCCAGAGCAGTTCTTC.

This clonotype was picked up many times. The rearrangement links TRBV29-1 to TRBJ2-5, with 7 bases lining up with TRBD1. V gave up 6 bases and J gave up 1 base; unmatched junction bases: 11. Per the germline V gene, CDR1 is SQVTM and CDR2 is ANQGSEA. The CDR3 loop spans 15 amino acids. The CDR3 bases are TGCAGCGTGACCCCGACAGGGTCTACCCAAGAGACCCAGTACTTC. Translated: CSVTPTGSTQETQYF.

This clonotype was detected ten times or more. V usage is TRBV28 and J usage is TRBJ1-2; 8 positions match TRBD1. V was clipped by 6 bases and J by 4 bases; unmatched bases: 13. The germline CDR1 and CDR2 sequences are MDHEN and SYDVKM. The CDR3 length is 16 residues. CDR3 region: CASSAVQGARGYGYTF. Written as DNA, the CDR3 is TGTGCCAGCAGCGCCGTGCAGGGGGCGCGTGGCTATGGCTACACCTTC.

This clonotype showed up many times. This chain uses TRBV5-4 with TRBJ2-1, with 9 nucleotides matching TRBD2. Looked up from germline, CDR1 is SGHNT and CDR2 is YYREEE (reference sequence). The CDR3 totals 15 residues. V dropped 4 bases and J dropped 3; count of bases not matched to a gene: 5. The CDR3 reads CASSGQREVYNEQFF. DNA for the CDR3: TGTGCCAGCAGCGGGCAGCGGGAGGTCTACAATGAGCAGTTCTTC.